Listed below are T cell receptor beta chains from one sample, sequenced in a study of CD8 T cells in Susac syndrome. TCRdb redid the calling of the immunoSEQ multiplex PCR reads with MiXCR, one entry per CDR3 protein. The sample yields approximately 190,000 distinct CDR3 sequences, about 95% seen once. Sequenced: CD4+ T cells from PBMCs. These receptors all come from a human donor with multiple sclerosis. The CDR3 runs from the conserved cysteine through the conserved F or W. Each record gives: clone size, V gene, D gene, J gene, CDR3 DNA, CDR3 protein. The D gene is left open where the match is weak. Some rows mark clone size as missing; the rest say once, few, many or name a class of expanded clone.

clone_size: -; v_call: TRBV30; d_call: TRBD2; j_call: TRBJ2-1; cdr3_nt: TGTGCCTGGAGTCATAGCGGGAGTTACTACAATGAGCAGTTCTTC; cdr3_aa: CAWSHSGSYYNEQFF
clone_size: -; v_call: TRBV27; d_call: TRBD2; j_call: TRBJ2-1; cdr3_nt: TGTGCCAGCCGAAGCGGGAGCATGGGATACAATGAGCAGTTCTTC; cdr3_aa: CASRSGSMGYNEQFF
clone_size: -; v_call: TRBV21-1; d_call: -; j_call: TRBJ1-1; cdr3_nt: TGTGCCAGCAGCAAAATTGAAGCTTTCTTT; cdr3_aa: CASSKIEAFF
clone_size: -; v_call: TRBV20-1; d_call: -; j_call: TRBJ2-2; cdr3_nt: TGCAGTGCTAGGCCCGAGGACAGTTCGAACACCGGGGAGCTGTTTTTT; cdr3_aa: CSARPEDSSNTGELFF
clone_size: -; v_call: TRBV3-1; d_call: -; j_call: TRBJ2-1; cdr3_nt: TGTGCCAGCAGCCCCCCTGGAACGGCTTCCTACAATGAGCAGTTCTTC; cdr3_aa: CASSPPGTASYNEQFF
clone_size: -; v_call: TRBV18; d_call: -; j_call: TRBJ2-1; cdr3_nt: TGTGCCAGCTCACCCTACCCCGGGACGGACTACAATGAGCAGTTCTTC; cdr3_aa: CASSPYPGTDYNEQFF
clone_size: -; v_call: TRBV29-1; d_call: TRBD1; j_call: TRBJ2-7; cdr3_nt: TGCAGCGTTGACGGGACAGGGCGCAACGAGCAGTACTTC; cdr3_aa: CSVDGTGRNEQYF
clone_size: once; v_call: TRBV3-1; d_call: -; j_call: TRBJ1-5; cdr3_nt: TGTGCCAGCAGCCAAGGGGGATATAGCAATCAGCCCCAGCATTTT; cdr3_aa: CASSQGGYSNQPQHF
clone_size: -; v_call: TRBV6-2/TRBV6-3; d_call: -; j_call: TRBJ2-7; cdr3_nt: TGTGCCAGCAGTCGCCACAAAGAAGGCGAGCAGTACTTC; cdr3_aa: CASSRHKEGEQYF
clone_size: -; v_call: TRBV9; d_call: TRBD2; j_call: TRBJ2-3; cdr3_nt: TGTGCCAGCAGCGCACATACTAGCGGGCATGCAGATACGCAGTATTTT; cdr3_aa: CASSAHTSGHADTQYF
clone_size: once; v_call: TRBV18; d_call: -; j_call: TRBJ2-6; cdr3_nt: TGTGCCAGCTCACCAGTCGGACAGATCTCTGGGGCCAACGTCCTGACTTTC; cdr3_aa: CASSPVGQISGANVLTF
clone_size: -; v_call: TRBV3-1; d_call: TRBD1; j_call: TRBJ2-5; cdr3_nt: TGTGCCAGCAGACCGTCACCCGGGACAGGCGGTTGGGAGACCCAGTACTTC; cdr3_aa: CASRPSPGTGGWETQYF
clone_size: -; v_call: TRBV3-1; d_call: TRBD1; j_call: TRBJ2-7; cdr3_nt: TGTGCCAGCAGCCAGGCCGGGACAGGGATCTCCTACGAGCAGTACTTC; cdr3_aa: CASSQAGTGISYEQYF
clone_size: once; v_call: TRBV12-3/TRBV12-4; d_call: TRBD2; j_call: TRBJ2-4; cdr3_nt: TGTGCCAGCGGGAAAACCGGGACTAGCGGAGAGAACATTCAGTACTTC; cdr3_aa: CASGKTGTSGENIQYF
clone_size: -; v_call: TRBV2; d_call: -; j_call: TRBJ2-5; cdr3_nt: TGTGCCAGCAGTGAAGGAGGGTCCCAAGAGACCCAGTACTTC; cdr3_aa: CASSEGGSQETQYF
clone_size: -; v_call: TRBV7-8; d_call: -; j_call: TRBJ2-3; cdr3_nt: TGTGCCAGCAGCGGGTGGCGCGGGGAGTCAGATACGCAGTATTTT; cdr3_aa: CASSGWRGESDTQYF
clone_size: -; v_call: TRBV29-1; d_call: -; j_call: TRBJ2-4; cdr3_nt: TGCAGCGTTGAAGAGGGGCTGTTCGGTCGCATTCAGTACTTC; cdr3_aa: CSVEEGLFGRIQYF
clone_size: -; v_call: TRBV14; d_call: -; j_call: TRBJ2-1; cdr3_nt: TGTGCCAGCAGCCAAGATAGGGACGCGAGCTCCTACAATGAGCAGTTCTTC; cdr3_aa: CASSQDRDASSYNEQFF
clone_size: -; v_call: TRBV29-1; d_call: TRBD2; j_call: TRBJ2-1; cdr3_nt: TGCAGCGTTGAAAAATGGCTAGCGGGAGGGAACTACAATGAGCAGTTCTTC; cdr3_aa: CSVEKWLAGGNYNEQFF
clone_size: -; v_call: TRBV6-6; d_call: TRBD2; j_call: TRBJ2-1; cdr3_nt: TGTGCCAGCAGCGACCGCCGACTAGCGGGAGTAAATGAGCAGTTCTTC; cdr3_aa: CASSDRRLAGVNEQFF
clone_size: -; v_call: TRBV5-1; d_call: -; j_call: TRBJ2-2; cdr3_nt: TGCGCCAGCAGCTCGAGGGGACCCGGCACCGGGGAGCTGTTTTTT; cdr3_aa: CASSSRGPGTGELFF
clone_size: -; v_call: TRBV12-3/TRBV12-4; d_call: -; j_call: TRBJ2-3; cdr3_nt: TGTGCCAGCAAGGGGGGGGCCCTCATCACGCAGTATTTT; cdr3_aa: CASKGGALITQYF
clone_size: -; v_call: TRBV3-1; d_call: -; j_call: TRBJ1-2; cdr3_nt: TGTGCCAGCAGCCCTGTGTCAGGGTTTTATGGCTACACCTTC; cdr3_aa: CASSPVSGFYGYTF
clone_size: -; v_call: TRBV3-1; d_call: TRBD2; j_call: TRBJ2-1; cdr3_nt: TGTGCCAGCAGCCAAGCGGCGGGAGGGCAGTTCTTC; cdr3_aa: CASSQAAGGQFF
clone_size: -; v_call: TRBV30; d_call: -; j_call: TRBJ2-5; cdr3_nt: TGTGCCTGGAGTTTGGGAGAGACCCAGTACTTC; cdr3_aa: CAWSLGETQYF
clone_size: -; v_call: TRBV5-4; d_call: -; j_call: TRBJ2-6; cdr3_nt: TGTGCCAGCAGCCCCCCCGGGACGGTAAGCTCTGGGGCCAACGTCCTGACTTTC; cdr3_aa: CASSPPGTVSSGANVLTF
clone_size: -; v_call: TRBV5-1; d_call: -; j_call: TRBJ2-7; cdr3_nt: TGCGCCAGCAGCTTGCAATACTCCTACGAGCAGTACTTC; cdr3_aa: CASSLQYSYEQYF
clone_size: -; v_call: TRBV30; d_call: -; j_call: TRBJ1-5; cdr3_nt: TGTGCCTGGACCGGCGGGGGTGGAAATCAGCCCCAGCATTTT; cdr3_aa: CAWTGGGGNQPQHF
clone_size: -; v_call: TRBV20-1; d_call: -; j_call: TRBJ1-6; cdr3_nt: TGCAGTGCTAGGGACAAGACAGTTGGGAATTCACCCCTCCACTTT; cdr3_aa: CSARDKTVGNSPLHF
clone_size: -; v_call: TRBV29-1; d_call: TRBD1; j_call: TRBJ1-2; cdr3_nt: TGCAGCGCCGGACAGGGGAACTATGGCTACACCTTC; cdr3_aa: CSAGQGNYGYTF
clone_size: -; v_call: TRBV7-9; d_call: -; j_call: TRBJ2-7; cdr3_nt: TGTGCCAGCACCGTCTTCGACGGGCCCTACGAGCAGTACTTC; cdr3_aa: CASTVFDGPYEQYF
clone_size: once; v_call: TRBV15; d_call: -; j_call: TRBJ1-5; cdr3_nt: TGTGCCACCAGCAGGGGACCTCCGAATCAGCCCCAGCATTTT; cdr3_aa: CATSRGPPNQPQHF
clone_size: -; v_call: TRBV20-1; d_call: -; j_call: TRBJ1-1; cdr3_nt: TGCAGTGCAGAGAGGAGAGTGAACACTGAAGCTTTCTTT; cdr3_aa: CSAERRVNTEAFF
clone_size: -; v_call: TRBV19; d_call: TRBD1; j_call: TRBJ2-6; cdr3_nt: TGTGCCAGTGGGACAGACCGTGCCAACGTCCTGACTTTC; cdr3_aa: CASGTDRANVLTF
clone_size: -; v_call: TRBV12-3/TRBV12-4; d_call: -; j_call: TRBJ2-4; cdr3_nt: TGTGCCAGCAGTTTAGGGAAGGGGAGTCGGGCCAAAAACATTCAGTACTTC; cdr3_aa: CASSLGKGSRAKNIQYF
clone_size: -; v_call: TRBV30; d_call: -; j_call: TRBJ2-5; cdr3_nt: TGTGCCTGGAGCACACAGCAAGAGACCCAGTACTTC; cdr3_aa: CAWSTQQETQYF
clone_size: -; v_call: TRBV5-1; d_call: -; j_call: TRBJ2-1; cdr3_nt: TGCGCCAGCAGCTCTGGCACGATCTACAATGAGCAGTTCTTC; cdr3_aa: CASSSGTIYNEQFF
clone_size: -; v_call: TRBV6-1; d_call: -; j_call: TRBJ1-1; cdr3_nt: TGTGCCAGCAGTCCGGCCGCTGCTAAAGCTTTCTTT; cdr3_aa: CASSPAAAKAFF
clone_size: -; v_call: TRBV10-3; d_call: -; j_call: TRBJ2-1; cdr3_nt: TGTGCCATCAGTGCCGGCGGGAAAAGATCCATTGAGCAGTTCTTC; cdr3_aa: CAISAGGKRSIEQFF
clone_size: -; v_call: TRBV5-1; d_call: -; j_call: TRBJ1-1; cdr3_nt: TGCGCCAGCAGCTTGGTGGCAGCGAACACTGAAGCTTTCTTT; cdr3_aa: CASSLVAANTEAFF
clone_size: -; v_call: TRBV29-1; d_call: TRBD2; j_call: TRBJ2-3; cdr3_nt: TGCAGCGTCTCGTCTTGGCTAGCGGGGGGCCCACTCACAGATACGCAGTATTTT; cdr3_aa: CSVSSWLAGGPLTDTQYF
clone_size: -; v_call: TRBV15; d_call: TRBD1; j_call: TRBJ1-2; cdr3_nt: TGTGCCACCAGCAGATCTCGGACAGGGGGCCGTGGCTACACCTTC; cdr3_aa: CATSRSRTGGRGYTF
clone_size: -; v_call: TRBV5-6; d_call: -; j_call: TRBJ1-1; cdr3_nt: TGTGCCAGCAGCTTGATCCCAGGGACCGCTCACACTGAAGCTTTCTTT; cdr3_aa: CASSLIPGTAHTEAFF
clone_size: -; v_call: TRBV7-2; d_call: -; j_call: TRBJ2-1; cdr3_nt: TGTGCCAGCAGCTTAGTGGTGGACTACGAGCAGTTCTTC; cdr3_aa: CASSLVVDYEQFF
clone_size: -; v_call: TRBV12-3/TRBV12-4; d_call: -; j_call: TRBJ2-4; cdr3_nt: TGTGCCAGCAGCGCTCAGGAGGGGGTGGACATTCAGTACTTC; cdr3_aa: CASSAQEGVDIQYF
clone_size: -; v_call: TRBV3-1; d_call: TRBD2; j_call: TRBJ2-7; cdr3_nt: TGTGCCAGCAGCCGCAACCCCGGGGGGGGCGAGCAGTACTTC; cdr3_aa: CASSRNPGGGEQYF
clone_size: once; v_call: TRBV29-1; d_call: TRBD2; j_call: TRBJ2-4; cdr3_nt: TGCAGCGTTCCCTTAGAGACTAGCGGGAGGTCCATTCAGTACTTC; cdr3_aa: CSVPLETSGRSIQYF
clone_size: once; v_call: TRBV3-1; d_call: -; j_call: TRBJ2-1; cdr3_nt: TGTGCCAGCAGCCCTCGATGGGGCTTAGGGTCCTACAATGAGCAGTTCTTC; cdr3_aa: CASSPRWGLGSYNEQFF
clone_size: -; v_call: TRBV15; d_call: -; j_call: TRBJ2-1; cdr3_nt: TGTGCCACCAGCAGAGATAGGGGTGTAGAGTTCTTC; cdr3_aa: CATSRDRGVEFF
clone_size: -; v_call: TRBV5-6; d_call: -; j_call: TRBJ2-2; cdr3_nt: TGTGCCAGCACCAACACCGGGGAGCTGTTTTTT; cdr3_aa: CASTNTGELFF
clone_size: -; v_call: TRBV9; d_call: -; j_call: TRBJ1-2; cdr3_nt: TGTGCCAGCAGCTCCCAGTCTGGCTACACCTTC; cdr3_aa: CASSSQSGYTF
clone_size: -; v_call: TRBV28; d_call: TRBD1; j_call: TRBJ2-7; cdr3_nt: TGTACCAGCAGCCGCTATGAGACAGGGGGCCAGGAGCAGTACTTC; cdr3_aa: CTSSRYETGGQEQYF
clone_size: once; v_call: TRBV3-1; d_call: -; j_call: TRBJ1-1; cdr3_nt: TGTGCCAGCACCCTGGGGGGGAACACTGAAGCTTTCTTT; cdr3_aa: CASTLGGNTEAFF
clone_size: -; v_call: TRBV6-5; d_call: -; j_call: TRBJ1-5; cdr3_nt: TGTGCCAGCAAGCAGGGTAGCAATCAGCCCCAGCATTTT; cdr3_aa: CASKQGSNQPQHF
clone_size: -; v_call: TRBV30; d_call: TRBD1; j_call: TRBJ1-2; cdr3_nt: TGTGCCTGGAGTGAGCCCATCGTGACAGGGGACGATGGCTACACCTTC; cdr3_aa: CAWSEPIVTGDDGYTF
clone_size: once; v_call: TRBV5-4; d_call: -; j_call: TRBJ2-1; cdr3_nt: TGTGCCAGCAGCACCGGGACTCCCTACAATGAGCAGTTCTTC; cdr3_aa: CASSTGTPYNEQFF
clone_size: -; v_call: TRBV6-5; d_call: TRBD1; j_call: TRBJ2-7; cdr3_nt: TGTGCCAGCGAACCGGGACAGGGGGCGCGTGAGCAGTACTTC; cdr3_aa: CASEPGQGAREQYF
clone_size: once; v_call: TRBV6-5; d_call: -; j_call: TRBJ2-1; cdr3_nt: TGTGCCAGCAGTTACAAGGGGGTAGTCAATGAGCAGTTCTTC; cdr3_aa: CASSYKGVVNEQFF
clone_size: -; v_call: TRBV2; d_call: -; j_call: TRBJ2-5; cdr3_nt: TGTGCCAGCAAAGGGACAACCCAAGAGACCCAGTACTTC; cdr3_aa: CASKGTTQETQYF
clone_size: -; v_call: TRBV9; d_call: -; j_call: TRBJ2-5; cdr3_nt: TGTGCCAGCAGCCCCCGCCCCGGGGGGACCCAGTACTTC; cdr3_aa: CASSPRPGGTQYF